Listed below are T cell receptor beta chains from one sample, sequenced in a study of metastatic and nonmetastatic thyroid tumors. TCRdb redid the clone calls on the PCR reads using MiXCR. The data hold 14,000 or so clones, with about 31% observed a single time. Sequenced input: tumor tissue. These receptors all stem from a female donor with papillary thyroid cancer or a benign thyroid nodule (not recorded which). Some clones in this sample may be carry-over from other donors' samples. CDR3s include the opening cysteine and the closing phenylalanine or tryptophan. D genes are given only for firm matches. Clone size is stated in some rows and not others, as once, few, many or a class when expanded.

V,size,D,J,DNA,CDR3
TRBV6-2/TRBV6-3,many,-,TRBJ2-3,TGTGCCAGCAGTTACTCGTTTCAAGATACGCAGTATTTT,CASSYSFQDTQYF
TRBV20-1,-,TRBD1,TRBJ1-5,TGCAGTGCCGCGTCCGGGACAGAATATAGCAATCAGCCCCAGCATTTT,CSAASGTEYSNQPQHF
TRBV28,few,-,TRBJ1-2,TGTGCCAGCAGTCCCGCAGTTGGGAGATATGGCTACACCTTC,CASSPAVGRYGYTF
TRBV4-2,-,TRBD2,TRBJ2-5,TGTGCCAGCAGCCAAGATGGACTAGCGGTAGGGGATACCCAGTACTTC,CASSQDGLAVGDTQYF
TRBV20-1,-,TRBD2,TRBJ2-3,TGCAGTGCTGGACTAGCGGGAGTCGCAGCGCAAGATACGCAGTATTTT,CSAGLAGVAAQDTQYF
TRBV6-1,medium-sized,TRBD2,TRBJ2-2,TGTGCCAGCATACGACTGGGGGGGACCGGGGAGCTGTTTTTT,CASIRLGGTGELFF
TRBV6-1,few,-,TRBJ1-2,TGTGCTAGCAGGTCTAACCAGTGTGTTTATGGCTACACCTTC,CASRSNQCVYGYTF
TRBV15,-,-,TRBJ1-1,TGTGCCACCAGCAGAGTTCAAGACAGGCCGAACACTGAAGCTTTCTTT,CATSRVQDRPNTEAFF
TRBV20-1,-,-,TRBJ2-7,TGCAGTGCTAGACGACCGGACCTATCCTACGAGCAGTACTTC,CSARRPDLSYEQYF
TRBV20-1,many,TRBD2,TRBJ2-4,TGCAGTGCACGCGGACTAGCGGGAGTGAATCGGGCCAAAAACATTCAGTACTTC,CSARGLAGVNRAKNIQYF
TRBV24-1,-,-,TRBJ2-1,TGTGCCACCAGTGATGGGGTAAGCTCCTACAATGAGCAGTTCTTC,CATSDGVSSYNEQFF
TRBV5-1,few,TRBD2,TRBJ2-1,TGCGCCAGCAGCTCAGGACTAGCGGGAGTCTATGAGCAGTTCTTC,CASSSGLAGVYEQFF
TRBV6-1,few,-,TRBJ1-2,TGTGCCAGCAGTGAAGGGGGAGCCAAGAGTGGCTATGGCTACACCTTC,CASSEGGAKSGYGYTF
TRBV5-6,-,TRBD1,TRBJ2-3,TGTGCCAGCAGCAAAGACAGGGGGAATACAGATACGCAGTATTTT,CASSKDRGNTDTQYF
TRBV11-2,-,-,TRBJ2-3,TGTGCCAGCAGCACGCTCCAGGGGGATACGCAGTATTTT,CASSTLQGDTQYF
TRBV4-2,medium-sized,-,TRBJ2-7,TGTGCCAGCAGCCAAGAAATCAGGGGAGCGAACTACGAGCAGTACTTC,CASSQEIRGANYEQYF
TRBV6-5,medium-sized,TRBD2,TRBJ2-7,TGTGCCAGCAGTTATGGGACTAGCTCCTTCGAGCAGTACTTC,CASSYGTSSFEQYF
TRBV28,few,TRBD1,TRBJ1-5,TGTGCCAGCAGTCCCCGACAGGGTGGGAGCCAGCCCCAGCATTTT,CASSPRQGGSQPQHF
TRBV19,-,-,TRBJ1-2,TGTGCCAGTCGAATGAGGGGATCGTTCTCTGTCTATGGCTACACCTTC,CASRMRGSFSVYGYTF
TRBV20-1,medium-sized,-,TRBJ2-7,TGCAGTGCTACACCTTCCGGAGAAGAGCAGTACTTC,CSATPSGEEQYF
TRBV30,few,-,TRBJ1-4,TGTGCCTCTCAGCCTCGGTGGGGGGAAAAACTGTTTTTT,CASQPRWGEKLFF
TRBV19,few,TRBD1,TRBJ1-6,TGTGCCAGCGGACAGGGTGAATCACCCCTCCACTTT,CASGQGESPLHF
TRBV28,-,-,TRBJ2-7,TGTGCCGGCAGTTTAGAGGTGACAGAGCCCTACGAGCAGTACTTC,CAGSLEVTEPYEQYF
TRBV2,-,-,TRBJ1-1,TGTGCCAGCAGCCTCCCCAAGGGATGGAACACTGAAGCTTTCTTT,CASSLPKGWNTEAFF
TRBV5-6,medium-sized,-,TRBJ2-1,TGTGCCAGCAGCTTGCTCAGGGATCGGGGTGTCAGCGAGCAGTTCTTC,CASSLLRDRGVSEQFF
TRBV4-3,once,-,TRBJ2-7,TGCGCCAGCAGCCAAGACAGGGACGCCTACGAGCAGTACTTC,CASSQDRDAYEQYF
TRBV14,many,-,TRBJ2-7,TGTGCCAGCAGCCAAGAACAGGGCTACGAGCAGTACTTC,CASSQEQGYEQYF
TRBV2,-,TRBD1,TRBJ2-1,TGTGCCAGCACGGTGGACAGGGGGCGTTCCTACAATGAGCAGTTCTTC,CASTVDRGRSYNEQFF
TRBV10-1,few,-,TRBJ2-2,TGCGCCAGCAGCTATGGCACCGGGGAGCTGTTTTTT,CASSYGTGELFF
TRBV4-2,-,TRBD1,TRBJ2-1,TGTGCCAGCAGCGGTGTGACAGGGGGCGCCTACAATGAGCAGTTCTTC,CASSGVTGGAYNEQFF
TRBV7-2,many,-,TRBJ2-7,TGTGCCAGCAGCTTGTGGCTAGCCTACGAGCAGTACTTC,CASSLWLAYEQYF
TRBV3-1,-,-,TRBJ1-1,TGTGCCAGCAGCCAGGGATGGGGGGTGGACACTGAAGCTTTCTTT,CASSQGWGVDTEAFF
TRBV6-1,-,TRBD1,TRBJ2-5,TGTGCCAGCAGATCTGGACAGGGCGAGGAGACCCAGTACTTC,CASRSGQGEETQYF
TRBV18,-,-,TRBJ1-5,TGTACCAGCTCACAAGAACAAGCGGGAGGAGGCACAGATACGCAGCATTTT,CTSSQEQAGGGTDTQHF
TRBV20-1,once,-,TRBJ1-2,TGCAGTGCCCCATACAGGCCCCAGGATGGCAACACCTTC,CSAPYRPQDGNTF
TRBV5-1,-,-,TRBJ2-6,TGCGCCAGCAGCCCTGGCCCAACCAGTGTCCTTACTTTC,CASSPGPTSVLTF
TRBV4-1,-,-,TRBJ2-1,TGCGCCAGCAGCCTGGGGGGTACAGGCTACAATGAGCAGTTCTTC,CASSLGGTGYNEQFF
TRBV7-6,-,-,TRBJ2-3,TGTGCCAGCAGCCGAACTAGCACAGATACGCAGTATTTT,CASSRTSTDTQYF
TRBV20-1,-,TRBD2,TRBJ2-3,TGCAGTGCCGACAAAGGGACTAGCGGGGAAGGGTCGGATACGCAGTATTTT,CSADKGTSGEGSDTQYF
TRBV5-1,-,-,TRBJ2-7,TGCGCCAGCAGCTTGGTTCACAGCCGAGGCTACGAGCAGTACTTC,CASSLVHSRGYEQYF
TRBV6-1,few,-,TRBJ2-7,TGTGCCAGCAGAAAACAGGGGGGAGGGTCCTACGAGCATTACTTT,CASRKQGGGSYEHYF